The next 23 T cell receptor beta chains were all read from a single sample in a study of human T cells and chemical hapten exposure. TCRdb itself ran the RACE reads through MiXCR, one entry per CDR3 protein. The profile shows 80,000 or so distinct CDR3 sequences, roughly 10% of them singletons. Time point: patch test 1, 2 weeks after DPC sensitization. Indicated treatment: therapeutic diphenylcyclopropenone sensitization with weekly scalp DPC. Sample: whole blood, taken in connection with sensitization to the hapten diphenylcyclopropenone (DPC). The receptors were sampled from a woman aged 45-59 years with alopecia areata. Some clones in this sample may be carry-over from other donors' samples.

The chain uses TRBV29-1 and TRBJ2-6; D may be TRBD2 (5 bases). Trimming stripped 8 bases from V and 0 bases from J, with 11 bases between. The CDR3 loop spans 14 amino acids. CDR1 is SQVTM, CDR2 ANQGSEA, per germline. In nucleotides, the CDR3 is TGCAGCTTTTACGGGGACTCTGGGGCCAACGTCCTGACTTTC. The encoded protein is CSFYGDSGANVLTF.

V gene TRBV3-2 combines with J gene TRBJ1-5. TRBV3-2 is recorded as a pseudogene. This CDR3 region has 11 residues. The CDR3 DNA sequence: TGTGCCAGCAGCCCCATGAAGCCCCAGCATTTT. Protein product: CASSPMKPQHF.

This clonotype was seen a handful of times. The gene calls are TRBV20-1 and TRBJ2-3, with D unresolved. In germline, CDR1 is DFQATT, CDR2 SNEGSKA (reference sequence). The germline V and J ends were trimmed by 6 bases and 0 bases, with 13 bases remaining between them. CDR3 length: 14 amino acids. CDR3 loop: CSATPVLSTDTQYF. For the CDR3, the DNA is TGCAGTGCCACCCCAGTCCTTAGCACAGATACGCAGTATTTT.

The chain links TRBV7-8 to TRBJ2-1, with 9 bases fitting TRBD2. Germline lookup yields CDR1 SGHVS and CDR2 FQNEAQ. The CDR3 runs 16 residues. The trim removed 5 bases at V and 10 bases at J, leaving 15 bases unmatched. The CDR3 region is CASSQPRKSSGNEQFF. CDR3 nucleotide sequence: TGTGCCAGCAGCCAACCCCGAAAGTCTAGCGGGAACGAGCAGTTCTTC.

Many counts were recorded for this clonotype. The chain joins TRBV14 to TRBJ1-5; perhaps TRBD1 as D (6 bases). The V gene lost 4 bases and the J gene lost 3 bases, with 13 bases spanning the gap. This CDR3 has 15 residues. The germline CDR1 and CDR2 sequences are SGHDN and FVKESK. The CDR3 loop is CASSRYGTPNQPQHF. As DNA, the CDR3 is TGTGCCAGCAGCCGGTATGGGACACCCAATCAGCCCCAGCATTTT.

This clonotype was found a few times. The gene calls are TRBV7-2 and TRBJ2-7; D may correspond to TRBD1 or TRBD2 (6 bases each). The length of the CDR3 is 13 residues. CDR1 is SGHTA, CDR2 FQGNSA, per germline. V was trimmed by 4 bases and J by 6 bases, leaving 13 bases between them. In DNA form, the CDR3 reads TGTGCCAGCAGCTCCCCGGGGGCATCCGAGCAGTACTTC. Protein: CASSSPGASEQYF.

This clonotype was found a few times. The chain has TRBV7-9 and TRBJ2-7; 7 nucleotides line up with TRBD2. Germline CDR1 reads SEHNR; CDR2 reads FQNEAQ (reference sequence). The CDR3 consists of 18 residues. V shed 5 bases and J 2 bases; nucleotides not matched to a gene: 18. CDR3 coding DNA: TGTGCCAGCAGCCCCCCCCGCGGCACTAGCGAGAGGACCTACGAGCAGTACTTC. Its translation is CASSPPRGTSERTYEQYF.

The table lists this clonotype with many counts. The chain's CDR3 is CATSRVRDRVGDSPLHF. The CDR3 bases are TGTGCCACCAGCAGAGTTAGGGACAGAGTGGGGGATTCACCCCTCCACTTT. The chain uses TRBV15 and TRBJ1-6; 7 bases fit TRBD1. V was pared by 1 base and J by 8 bases, with 11 bases of the junction left unmatched. Germline CDR1 is LNHNV and CDR2 is YYDKDF (reference sequence). This CDR3 region has 17 residues. The variable domain in full, with the rest retrieved from reference TRBV15 and TRBJ1-6, is DAMVIQNPRYQVTQFGKPVTLSCSQTLNHNVMYWYQQKSSQAPKLLFHYYDKDFNNEADTPDNFQSRRPNTSFCFLDIRSPGLGDTAMYLCATSRVRDRVGDSPLHFGNGTRLTVT.

The chain carries TRBV20-1 and TRBJ2-5, with TRBD1 as a possible D gene (6 bases). Trimming left V 8 bases short and J 5 bases short, with 15 bases between. Per the germline V gene, CDR1 is DFQATT and CDR2 is SNEGSKA (reference sequence). The CDR3 runs to 12 residues. Written as DNA, the CDR3 is TGCAGTCCTTGGGGGCGGAAGGAGACCCAGTACTTC. Its protein is CSPWGRKETQYF.

There are a few counts of this clonotype. The rearrangement joins TRBV12-3 or TRBV12-4 to TRBJ2-3; the D call may be TRBD1 or TRBD2 (5 bases each). The CDR3 is 19 amino acids. V was cut by 2 bases and J by 4 bases, with 25 bases left in between. As DNA, the CDR3 is TGTGCCAGCAGTTTAAGCTTAGGTTTGACTGGGCGAGGGGCAGATACGCAGTATTTT. It specifies CASSLSLGLTGRGADTQYF.

V and J are TRBV28 and TRBJ2-7; D is possibly TRBD1 or TRBD2 (6 bases each). V was trimmed by 5 bases and J by 5 bases, leaving 16 bases between them. Germline lookup yields CDR1 MDHEN and CDR2 SYDVKM. There are 14 residues in the CDR3. In DNA form, the CDR3 reads TGTGCCAGCAGTCCGGCGGGACAAGGGGACGAGCAGTACTTC. Amino acid sequence: CASSPAGQGDEQYF.

This clonotype turned up a few times. The chain combines TRBV29-1 with TRBJ2-5; D gene uncertain. V was pared by 4 bases and J by 5 bases, with 5 bases between. Germline assignment: CDR1 SQVTM and CDR2 ANQGSEA. The CDR3 has 10 residues. The CDR3 protein is CSVGVETQYF. DNA of the CDR3: TGCAGCGTTGGGGTTGAGACCCAGTACTTC.

The gene calls are TRBV10-3 and TRBJ2-7, with D tentatively TRBD1 or TRBD2 (5 bases each). The CDR3 length is 15 residues. CDR1 ENHRY and CDR2 SYGVKD come from the germline V gene. With 4 bases removed from V and 1 base from J, the gap between germline ends came to 14 bases. CDR3 DNA: TGTGCCATCAGTGCACCAGGGAGCCCTTCCTACGAGCAGTACTTC. This translates into CAISAPGSPSYEQYF.

The sample holds many counts of this clonotype. The J gene is TRBJ1-5, the V gene TRBV10-3; D is ambiguous. From germline, CDR1 is ENHRY and CDR2 SYGVKD. V lost 4 bases, J lost 7 bases, and 14 bases lay in between. The CDR3 has 14 residues. The CDR3 protein is CAISGTPLRQPQHF. The CDR3 DNA follows: TGTGCCATCAGTGGGACCCCTCTCAGGCAGCCCCAGCATTTT.

Ten or more counts support this clonotype. The CDR3 region is CSVEDRGLYGYTF. The CDR3 DNA follows: TGCAGCGTTGAAGACAGGGGGCTATATGGCTACACCTTC. The chain has TRBV29-1 and TRBJ1-2; 8 bases are shared with TRBD1. The CDR3 is 13 amino acids. The junction had 2 bases not matched to a gene; V was cut back by 0 bases and J by 5 bases. Germline V gene sequence: CDR1 SQVTM, CDR2 ANQGSEA.

This clonotype has more than one count but fewer than ten. The chain uses TRBV28 and TRBJ2-7; no firm D call. The CDR3 runs to 15 residues. The V and J ends lost 5 bases and 0 bases respectively, with 14 bases between them. Per the germline V gene, CDR1 is MDHEN and CDR2 is SYDVKM. CDR3 DNA: TGTGCCAGCAGTCCGCCCTTCCTTAGCTCCTACGAGCAGTACTTC. It translates to CASSPPFLSSYEQYF.

This chain links TRBV18 with TRBJ2-7; 9 positions agree with TRBD2. Germline-derived CDR1 and CDR2 are KGHSH and LQKENI. With 2 bases clipped from V and 7 bases from J, the junction kept 9 bases outside the gene matches. The CDR3 runs to 15 residues. CDR3 amino acids: CASSPTAGGLGEQYF. The CDR3 DNA follows: TGTGCCAGCTCACCAACCGCGGGAGGGTTAGGTGAGCAGTACTTC.

The chain uses TRBV4-2 and TRBJ2-7, with 12 bases identical to TRBD2. The trim removed 1 base at V and 2 bases at J, leaving 6 bases unmatched. Germline-derived CDR1 and CDR2 are LGHNA and YNFKEQ. There are 17 residues in the CDR3. CDR3 protein: CASSQGLAGAPPYEQYF. The CDR3 bases are TGTGCCAGCAGCCAAGGACTAGCGGGGGCCCCCCCCTACGAGCAGTACTTC.

The V and J genes are TRBV5-1 and TRBJ2-5, with TRBD2 as a possible D gene (5 bases). There are 14 residues in the CDR3. Germline values: CDR1 SGHRS, CDR2 YFSETQ. The germline V and J ends were trimmed by 0 bases and 4 bases, with 10 bases remaining between them. The CDR3 DNA reads as TGCGCCAGCAGCTTGGATCCAGGAGGAGAGACCCAGTACTTC. Translation: CASSLDPGGETQYF.

This clonotype was counted between two and nine times. This chain connects TRBV5-1 to TRBJ2-1; 8 bases align to TRBD2. Germline CDR1 reads SGHRS; CDR2 reads YFSETQ. Trimming cost V 1 base and J 7 bases; bases outside gene matches: 7. This CDR3 region has 15 residues. CDR3 coding DNA: TGCGCCAGCAGCTTGACAGCGGGGGCCCTAAATGAGCAGTTCTTC. Encoded protein: CASSLTAGALNEQFF.

The J gene is TRBJ2-2, the V gene TRBV5-1; D perhaps matches TRBD2 (5 bases). Germline V gene lookup returns CDR1 SGHRS and CDR2 YFSETQ. The V end was cut by 1 base, the J end by 1 base, with 5 bases between. The CDR3 covers 14 residues. CDR3 DNA: TGCGCCAGCAGCTTGAGCGGGAACACCGGGGAGCTGTTTTTT. Translation gives CASSLSGNTGELFF.

This clonotype appeared a few times. The chain combines TRBV20-1 with TRBJ1-5, with D maybe TRBD1 (5 bases). V dropped 5 bases and J dropped 7 bases, with 15 bases sitting between them. Germline assignment: CDR1 DFQATT and CDR2 SNEGSKA (reference sequence). The CDR3 is 13 amino acids. The CDR3 is CSAQGGGRQPQHF. The CDR3 DNA reads as TGCAGTGCTCAGGGTGGGGGGAGGCAGCCCCAGCATTTT.

V and J are TRBV11-2 and TRBJ2-5; no firm D call. V was trimmed by 3 bases and J by 1 base, leaving 6 bases between them. The CDR3 sequence is 13 residues long. Looked up from germline, CDR1 is SGHAT and CDR2 is FQNNGV. The chain's CDR3 is CASSFRLQETQYF. In DNA form, the CDR3 reads TGTGCCAGCAGCTTCCGACTCCAAGAGACCCAGTACTTC.